This T cell receptor (beta chain) emerged from a study of cytomegalovirus exposure and HLA in healthy donors. General study findings and limits: Segments of the TCR beta V type were, in most cases, productive about 87% or about 30% of the time in an earlier analysis. The study listed approximately 170 cytomegalovirus-associated TCR beta chains. A later analysis appeared to link common viral pathogens to several of the most significant clusters.

V lost 6 bases to trimming and J lost 1 base, with 10 bases between them. The germline V gene encodes CDR1 MNHEY and CDR2 SVGAGI. The CDR3 is 15 amino acids. It was with 60 Vbeta and 13 Jbeta primers that the PCR ran. TCRdb keeps only in-frame clones here, not all; method: immunoSEQ multiplex PCR. This table has fewer than 200,000 clones, approximately 67% appearing once. In its sample, this clone was seen a few times. The antigen is unknown. The genes are TRBV6-5 and TRBJ2-6, with D unclear. The clonotype comes from a woman between 18 and 29 years old in good health and CMV-seropositive. Sample: PBMCs. Here the CDR3 DNA reads TGTGCCAGCAGCCTAGAGAATTCTGGGGCCAACGTCCTGACTTTC. Translating it yields CASSLENSGANVLTF.